The sequence of this T cell receptor beta chain was determined in a study of T cell clonality in common variable immunodeficiency. Findings of the study overall: Compared with controls, CVID subjects had fewer shared TCRbeta clones.

Germline V gene sequence: CDR1 DFQATT, CDR2 SNEGSKA (reference sequence). Deletions cut 6 bases from V and 3 bases from J, with 11 bases between. The CDR3 is made up of 12 amino acids. Heparinized whole blood, roughly 5 to 8.5 ml, came from each donor. TCRdb keeps only in-frame clones here, not all; method: immunoSEQ multiplex PCR. The data show 50,000 to 60,000 clones, with none appearing a single time. This clone was counted many times. Its cognate antigen is unknown. The CDR3 is cut off 3 residues early in the read; its end comes from the germline J gene. The sequencing sample was made of peripheral blood mononuclear cells. V gene TRBV20-1 combines with J gene TRBJ1-2; D ambiguous. The sequence came from a person aged 18 to 69 in good health. The CDR3 sequence is CSADAGHYGYTF. The sequenced CDR3 bases are TGCAGTGCAGATGCAGGTCACTATGGC.